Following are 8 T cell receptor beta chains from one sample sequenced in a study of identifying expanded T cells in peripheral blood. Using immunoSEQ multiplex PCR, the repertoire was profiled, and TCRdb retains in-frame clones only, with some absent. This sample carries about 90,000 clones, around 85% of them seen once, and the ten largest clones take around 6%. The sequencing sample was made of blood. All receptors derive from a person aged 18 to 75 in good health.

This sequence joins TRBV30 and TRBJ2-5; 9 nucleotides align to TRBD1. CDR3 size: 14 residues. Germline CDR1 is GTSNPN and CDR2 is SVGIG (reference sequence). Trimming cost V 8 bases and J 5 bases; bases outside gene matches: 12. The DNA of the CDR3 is TGTGCCCTAGCTACCGGGACAGGGCGGGAGACCCAGTACTTC. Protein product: CALATGTGRETQYF.

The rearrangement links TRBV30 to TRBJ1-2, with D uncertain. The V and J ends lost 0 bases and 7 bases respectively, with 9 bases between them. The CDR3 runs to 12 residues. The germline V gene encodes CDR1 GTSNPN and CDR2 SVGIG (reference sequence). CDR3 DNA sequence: TGTGCCTGGAGTGTATACGGGGTTGGCTACACCTTC. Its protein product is CAWSVYGVGYTF.

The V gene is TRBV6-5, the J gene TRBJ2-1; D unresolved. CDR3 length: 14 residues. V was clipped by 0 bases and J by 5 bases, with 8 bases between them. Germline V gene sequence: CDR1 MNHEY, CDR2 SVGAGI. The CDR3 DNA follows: TGTGCCAGCAGTTACTCACGAGCAGACAATGAGCAGTTCTTC. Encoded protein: CASSYSRADNEQFF.

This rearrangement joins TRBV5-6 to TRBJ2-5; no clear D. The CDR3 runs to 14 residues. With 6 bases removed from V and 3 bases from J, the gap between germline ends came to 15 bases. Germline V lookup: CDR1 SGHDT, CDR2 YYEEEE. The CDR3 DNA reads TGTGCCAGCACAGATTACGACTTAGAAGAGACCCAGTACTTC. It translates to CASTDYDLEETQYF.

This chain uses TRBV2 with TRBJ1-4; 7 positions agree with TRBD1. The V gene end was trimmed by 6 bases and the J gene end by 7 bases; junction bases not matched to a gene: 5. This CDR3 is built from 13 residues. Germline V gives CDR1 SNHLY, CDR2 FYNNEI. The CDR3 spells CASSATGFEKLFF. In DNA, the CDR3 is TGTGCCAGCAGCGCGACAGGGTTTGAAAAACTGTTTTTT.

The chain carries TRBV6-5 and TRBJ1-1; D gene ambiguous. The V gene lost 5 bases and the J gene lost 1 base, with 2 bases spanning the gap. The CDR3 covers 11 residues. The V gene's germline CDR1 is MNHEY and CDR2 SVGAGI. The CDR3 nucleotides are TGTGCCAGCAGTAAGAACACTGAAGCTTTCTTT. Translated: CASSKNTEAFF.

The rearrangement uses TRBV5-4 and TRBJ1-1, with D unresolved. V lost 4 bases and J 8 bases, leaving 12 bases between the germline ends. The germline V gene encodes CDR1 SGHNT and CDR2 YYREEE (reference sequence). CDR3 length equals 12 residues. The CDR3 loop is CASSTWTEEAFF. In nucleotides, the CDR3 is TGTGCCAGCAGCACCTGGACGGAGGAAGCTTTCTTT.

The CDR3 coding sequence is TGTGCCAGCTCACCACAGGGACAGAGGCATGGCTACACCTTC. Encoded protein: CASSPQGQRHGYTF. V and J are TRBV18 and TRBJ1-2; TRBD1 agrees at 7 bases. V shed 1 base and J 6 bases; nucleotides not matched to a gene: 5. Per the germline V gene, CDR1 is KGHSH and CDR2 is LQKENI. The CDR3 has 14 amino acids.